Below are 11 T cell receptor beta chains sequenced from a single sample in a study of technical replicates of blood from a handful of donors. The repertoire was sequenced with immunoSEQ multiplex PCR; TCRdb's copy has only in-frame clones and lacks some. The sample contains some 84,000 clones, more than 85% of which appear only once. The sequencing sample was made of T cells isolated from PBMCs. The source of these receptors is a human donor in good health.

The CDR3 coding sequence is TGCGCCAGCAGCCCCCGGGGGGGGGATCAAGAGACCCAGTACTTC. Translated, it gives CASSPRGGDQETQYF. The chain joins TRBV5-1 to TRBJ2-5; 8 nucleotides line up with TRBD2. There are 15 residues in the CDR3. CDR1 SGHRS and CDR2 YFSETQ come from the germline V gene. V shed 4 bases and J 2 bases; nucleotides not matched to a gene: 7.

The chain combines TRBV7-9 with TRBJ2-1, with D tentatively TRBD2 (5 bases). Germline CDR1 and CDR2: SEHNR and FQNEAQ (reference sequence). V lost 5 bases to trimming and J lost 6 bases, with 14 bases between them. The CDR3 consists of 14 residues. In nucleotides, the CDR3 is TGTGCCAGCAGCACGCCCCAGCGGATCAATGAGCAGTTCTTC. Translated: CASSTPQRINEQFF.

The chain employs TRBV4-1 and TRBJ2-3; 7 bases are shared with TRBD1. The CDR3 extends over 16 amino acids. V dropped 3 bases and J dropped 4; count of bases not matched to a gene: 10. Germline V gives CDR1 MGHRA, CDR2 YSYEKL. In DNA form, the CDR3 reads TGCGCCAGCAGCCATCTACCAGGGGGAGTAGCAGATACGCAGTATTTT. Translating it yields CASSHLPGGVADTQYF.

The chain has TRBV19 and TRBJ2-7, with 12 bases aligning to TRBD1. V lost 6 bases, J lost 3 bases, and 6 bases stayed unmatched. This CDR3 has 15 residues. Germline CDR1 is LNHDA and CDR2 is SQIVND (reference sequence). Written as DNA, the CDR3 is TGTGCCAGTAGAAGAGGGACAGGGGGCGACTACGAGCAGTACTTC. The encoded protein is CASRRGTGGDYEQYF.

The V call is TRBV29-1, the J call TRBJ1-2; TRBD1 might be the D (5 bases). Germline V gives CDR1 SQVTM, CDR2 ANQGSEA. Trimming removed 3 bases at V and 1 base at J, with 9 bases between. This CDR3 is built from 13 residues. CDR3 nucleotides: TGCAGCGTTGATGGGGCAATTAACTATGGCTACACCTTC. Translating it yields CSVDGAINYGYTF.

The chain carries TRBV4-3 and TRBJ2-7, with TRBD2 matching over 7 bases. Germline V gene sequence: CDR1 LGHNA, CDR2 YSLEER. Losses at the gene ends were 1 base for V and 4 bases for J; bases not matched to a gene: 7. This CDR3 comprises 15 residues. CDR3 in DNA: TGCGCCAGCAGCCAAGTCCTTGCGGGAGTTTACGAGCAGTACTTC. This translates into CASSQVLAGVYEQYF.

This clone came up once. The CDR3 DNA reads as TGTGCCATCCTAGCGACCCTCGGCGGGAACAATGAGCAGTTCTTC. It is translated as CAILATLGGNNEQFF. The chain joins TRBV10-3 to TRBJ2-1; TRBD2 is a possible D gene (6 bases). V was clipped by 8 bases and J by 5 bases, with 19 bases between them. Germline V gene sequence: CDR1 ENHRY, CDR2 SYGVKD. This CDR3 spans 15 amino acids.

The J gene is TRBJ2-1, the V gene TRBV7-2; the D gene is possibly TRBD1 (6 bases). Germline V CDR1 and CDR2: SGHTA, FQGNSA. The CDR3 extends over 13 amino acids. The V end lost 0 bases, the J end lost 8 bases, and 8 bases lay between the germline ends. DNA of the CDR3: TGTGCCAGCAGCTTAGCGTACAGGGATGAGCAGTTCTTC. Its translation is CASSLAYRDEQFF.

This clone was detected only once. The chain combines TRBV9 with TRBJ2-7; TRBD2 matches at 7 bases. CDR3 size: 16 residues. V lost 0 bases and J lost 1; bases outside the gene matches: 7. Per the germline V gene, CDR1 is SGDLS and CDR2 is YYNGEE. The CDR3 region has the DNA TGTGCCAGCAGCGTAGCTGGCGGGAGTTCATCCTACGAGCAGTACTTC. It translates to CASSVAGGSSSYEQYF.

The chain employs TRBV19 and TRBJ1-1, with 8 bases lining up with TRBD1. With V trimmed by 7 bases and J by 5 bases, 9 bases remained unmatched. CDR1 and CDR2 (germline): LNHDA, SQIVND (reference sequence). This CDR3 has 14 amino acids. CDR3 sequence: CASTLSGGKTEAFF. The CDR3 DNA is TGTGCCAGTACCCTGTCAGGGGGCAAAACTGAAGCTTTCTTT.

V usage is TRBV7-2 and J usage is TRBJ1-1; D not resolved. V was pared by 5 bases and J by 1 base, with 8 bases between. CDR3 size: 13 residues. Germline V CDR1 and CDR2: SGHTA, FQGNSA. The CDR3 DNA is TGTGCCAGCAGCACCGGTCGGAACACTGAAGCTTTCTTT. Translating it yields CASSTGRNTEAFF. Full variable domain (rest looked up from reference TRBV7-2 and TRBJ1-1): GAGVSQSPSNKVTEKGKDVELRCDPISGHTALYWYRQSLGQGLEFLIYFQGNSAPDKSGLPSDRFSAERTGGSVSTLTIQRTQQEDSAVYLCASSTGRNTEAFFGQGTRLTVV.